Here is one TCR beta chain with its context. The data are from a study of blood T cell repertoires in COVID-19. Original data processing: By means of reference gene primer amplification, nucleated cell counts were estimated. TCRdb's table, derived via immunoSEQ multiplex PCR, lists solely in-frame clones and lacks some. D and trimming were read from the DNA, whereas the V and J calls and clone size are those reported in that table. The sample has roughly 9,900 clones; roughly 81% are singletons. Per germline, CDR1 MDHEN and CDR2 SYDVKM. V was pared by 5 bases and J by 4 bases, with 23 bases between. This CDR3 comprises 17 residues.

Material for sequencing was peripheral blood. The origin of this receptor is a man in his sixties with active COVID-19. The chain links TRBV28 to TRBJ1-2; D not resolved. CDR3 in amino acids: CASSTAGNKESTYGYTF. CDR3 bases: TGTGCCAGCAGTACGGCCGGGAACAAAGAGTCAACCTATGGCTACACCTTC.